This T cell receptor (beta chain) was sequenced in a study of T cell repertoires in cytomegalovirus infection. Study background: Both a matching HLA type and CMV infection were indicated by public TCR beta signatures. Findings and limits, study-wide: The study found HLA-C-restricted CMV-specific TCR beta clonotypes dominating the ex vivo response. Summed frequency of public TCR beta families distinguished CMV carriers with the relevant HLA.

This clonotype showed up just a few times. No antigen is known for it. Via MiXCR, TCRdb re-called the reads, giving one row per CDR3 protein. Among roughly 190,000 distinct CDR3 sequences listed, nearly 9.5% were seen once. The CDR3 covers 16 residues. Germline lookup yields CDR1 LGHNA and CDR2 YSLEER. Trimming stripped 0 bases from V and 2 bases from J, with 8 bases between. The receptor was isolated from a human donor in good health (CMV status not recorded). Some clones in this sample may be carry-over from other donors' samples. V and J are TRBV4-3 and TRBJ2-6, with D possibly TRBD2 on 5 matching bases. The sample was PBMCs. CDR3 sequence reads: CASSQDSGTGANVLTF. In DNA form, the CDR3 reads TGCGCCAGCAGCCAAGATTCGGGAACTGGGGCCAACGTCCTGACTTTC.